This TCR beta chain came from a study of T-cell reconstitution after alpha-beta-depleted transplantation in children. This sample's TCRbeta library carried unique molecular identifier barcodes. TCRdb called the PCR reads again in MiXCR, with one record for every CDR3 protein. The sample lists about 600,000 distinct CDR3 sequences; over 9.5% were seen once. V lost 6 bases and J lost 8; bases outside the gene matches: 16. CDR1 and CDR2 (germline): ENHRY, SYGVKD. This CDR3 region has 17 residues. J is TRBJ2-1 and V is TRBV10-3, with 10 positions matching TRBD1. This TCR came from a human donor who donated a stem cell graft to a child with acute myeloid leukemia. The sequences come from PBMCs from the stem cell graft donor, collected from the stem cell graft. The CDR3 DNA reads as TGTGCCATCAGGATCAGCCCTGGACAGGGGGTGAGCTATGAGCAGTTCTTC. Its translation is CAIRISPGQGVSYEQFF.